This TCR beta chain was identified in a study of CD8+ T cells in alopecia areata. Study background: Those treated were given oral tofacitinib at 5 to 10 mg twice daily.

CDR3 length: 14 residues. Trimming left V 5 bases short and J 5 bases short, with 15 bases between. Germline CDR1 is MNHEY and CDR2 is SMNVEV (reference sequence). RNA was extracted and reverse transcribed into cDNA as the sequencing template. Produced via immunoSEQ multiplex PCR; TCRdb's table is partial and in-frame only. The data contain 150,000 to 180,000 clones, about 51% of them singletons. General study points: In scalp samples, resident alphabeta T cells of normal skin are also sequenced. Greater clonality was observed in lesional scalp samples, especially alopecia totalis/universalis, versus normal scalp.

Peripheral blood and lesional scalp punch biopsies were taken from alopecia areata patients. In regard to this clone: As yet, its antigen is unknown.

The material was CD8+ T cells sorted from blood, obtained at week 0. This clonotype originated in a human donor with alopecia areata. The chain carries TRBV27 and TRBJ2-5; D possibly corresponds to TRBD1 (5 bases). Here the CDR3 DNA reads TGTGCCAGCAGTCCAACCATGACAGATGAGACCCAGTACTTC. This codes for CASSPTMTDETQYF.